A selection of T cell receptor beta chains follows, all from one sample in a study of cytomegalovirus exposure and HLA in healthy donors. Clones were read by immunoSEQ multiplex PCR, and TCRdb kept only the in-frame ones, dropping some. The data show about 120,000 clones, with approximately 17% seen just once and approximately 2.6% held by the top ten. The material sequenced was PBMCs. The receptors were sampled from a female donor in good health and CMV-seropositive. The CDR3 runs from the conserved cysteine through the conserved F or W. D genes are given only for firm matches. Size is stated for part of the rows, as once, few or many counts, or as a class when the clone is expanded.

TRBJ2-2	TRBV7-3	14	once	NA	TGTGCCAGCAGCTTAAGACGGGGAACCGGGGAGCTGTTTTTT	CASSLRRGTGELFF
TRBJ1-4	TRBV29-1	12	few	NA	TGCAGCGTCTCAGCAACTAATGAAAAACTGTTTTTT	CSVSATNEKLFF
TRBJ2-1	TRBV2	13	few	NA	TGTGCCAGCAGTGTCATACGGGAGAATGAGCAGTTCTTC	CASSVIRENEQFF
TRBJ1-5	TRBV6-5	14	few	TRBD1	TGTGCCAGCAGTTCCTACAGGGGCCCGAGGCCCCAGCATTTT	CASSSYRGPRPQHF
TRBJ2-1	TRBV4-2	17	NA	TRBD2	TGTGCCAGCAGCCAAGAGTTGCGGGGGGGCGTCTACAATGAGCAGTTCTTC	CASSQELRGGVYNEQFF
TRBJ2-7	TRBV4-2	16	NA	NA	TGTGCCAGCAGCCAAGATGGGGGCGGGGGCTCCTACGAGCAGTACTTC	CASSQDGGGGSYEQYF
TRBJ2-7	TRBV9	14	few	TRBD1	TGTGCCAGCAGCGTAGGACAGGGGCGTTACGAGCAGTACTTC	CASSVGQGRYEQYF
TRBJ1-4	TRBV4-3	17	NA	NA	TGCGCCAGCAGCCAGGCTGCCTACAGGGTCTTAGGTGAAAAACTGTTTTTT	CASSQAAYRVLGEKLFF
TRBJ2-7	TRBV7-2	15	NA	NA	TGTGCCAGCAACCCCGTATGGTTACTGTGCTACGAGCAGTACTTC	CASNPVWLLCYEQYF
TRBJ2-2	TRBV4-2	15	few	NA	TGTGCCAGCAGCCAAGGGACTTTAAACACCGGGGAGCTGTTTTTT	CASSQGTLNTGELFF
TRBJ1-2	TRBV5-1	15	NA	TRBD1	TGCGCCAGCAGCACGGACAGGGGCCAGAACTATGGCTACACCTTC	CASSTDRGQNYGYTF
TRBJ1-2	TRBV7-2	16	NA	NA	TGTGCCAGCAGCTTAGCTCCCCCAGGGAAAGAGGATGGCTACACCTTC	CASSLAPPGKEDGYTF
TRBJ2-1	TRBV29-1	16	NA	TRBD2	TGCAGCGTCGAAGGGACTAGCGGAGGGGATTACAATGAGCAGTTCTTC	CSVEGTSGGDYNEQFF
TRBJ2-2	TRBV2	13	NA	TRBD1	TGTGCCGGATGGACAGGGAACACCGGGGAGCTGTTTTTT	CAGWTGNTGELFF
TRBJ1-6	TRBV6-6	14	few	NA	TGTGCCAGCGGACAGAGCTCCTATAATTCACCCCTCCACTTT	CASGQSSYNSPLHF
TRBJ1-3	TRBV6-5	14	NA	NA	TGTGCCAGCAGTTGGGACAACTCTGGAAACACCATATATTTT	CASSWDNSGNTIYF
TRBJ2-7	TRBV5-1	15	few	TRBD1	TGCGCCAGCAGCCTGAACCCGGGACAGGTCTACGAGCAGTACTTC	CASSLNPGQVYEQYF
TRBJ2-1	TRBV19	15	few	TRBD2	TGTGCCAGTAGACTCACTAGCGGAGCTTACAATGAGCAGTTCTTC	CASRLTSGAYNEQFF
TRBJ2-1	TRBV28	17	few	NA	TGTGCCAGCAGTTTATTTCAGCGGAGGCTCTCCTACAATGAGCAGTTCTTC	CASSLFQRRLSYNEQFF
TRBJ2-6	TRBV5-1	17	NA	NA	TGCGCCAGCAGCCTAGGAGGGACCGCCTCTGGGGCCAACGTCCTGACTTTC	CASSLGGTASGANVLTF
TRBJ1-1	TRBV30	12	NA	NA	TGTGCCTGGAGGACGGGATCCCGTGAAGCTTTCTTT	CAWRTGSREAFF
TRBJ1-5	TRBV6-6	16	NA	TRBD1	TGTGCCAGCAGTTCCCGGACAGGTGGAAGCAATCAGCCCCAGCATTTT	CASSSRTGGSNQPQHF
TRBJ2-7	TRBV6-1	16	NA	TRBD1	TGTGCCAGCAGTGACTACCTGCAGGGGGCAAGTTTCGAGCAGTACTTC	CASSDYLQGASFEQYF
TRBJ2-5	TRBV7-8	15	few	NA	TGTGCCAGCAGCGCAGCAGGGGTAGAAGTCGAGACCCAGTACTTC	CASSAAGVEVETQYF
TRBJ1-5	TRBV9	16	few	TRBD1	TGTGCCAGCAGCCCCGGGACAGCCCATAGCAATCAGCCCCAGCATTTT	CASSPGTAHSNQPQHF
TRBJ1-5	TRBV7-8	16	few	NA	TGTGCCAGCAGCTTAGACTGGGGCGTCAGCAATCAGCCCCAGCATTTT	CASSLDWGVSNQPQHF
TRBJ1-1	TRBV11-1	14	NA	NA	TGTGCCAGCAGCTTATGGGGCGCAAACACTGAAGCTTTCTTT	CASSLWGANTEAFF
TRBJ2-2	TRBV5-1	17	NA	TRBD1	TGCGCCAGCAGTTGGAAAGGGACAGGACCGAACACCGGGGAGCTGTTTTTT	CASSWKGTGPNTGELFF
TRBJ1-5	TRBV7-9	15	few	NA	TGTGCCAGCAGCTCGGGGGGGCAGGGTGGGCAGCCCCAGCATTTT	CASSSGGQGGQPQHF
TRBJ1-5	TRBV5-4	17	NA	NA	TGTGCCAGCAGCTTGAGGTTTCAGATGAGAGCGAATCAGCCCCAGCATTTT	CASSLRFQMRANQPQHF
TRBJ1-2	TRBV19	13	NA	NA	TGTGCCAGTAGCCTTTTAGCTAACTATGGCTACACCTTC	CASSLLANYGYTF
TRBJ1-3	TRBV7-9	14	NA	NA	TGTGCCAGCTTCCCTTATTCCTCTGGAAACACCATATATTTT	CASFPYSSGNTIYF
TRBJ1-1	TRBV7-9	14	NA	NA	TGTGCCAGCAGCTTTCTCAGGGAGGACACTGAAGCTTTCTTT	CASSFLREDTEAFF
TRBJ2-5	TRBV7-9	15	few	TRBD1	TGTGCCAGCAGCTCTCCGGGACAGGGTCGGGAGACCCAGTACTTC	CASSSPGQGRETQYF
TRBJ2-6	TRBV14	18	NA	NA	TGTGCCAGCAGCCCGTATGATTCGATCCTACTAGGGGCCAACGTCCTGACTTTC	CASSPYDSILLGANVLTF
TRBJ1-4	TRBV4-1	17	NA	TRBD1	TGCGCCAGCAGCCAAGATTTAAGGGGGCCGTGGAGTGAAAAACTGTTTTTT	CASSQDLRGPWSEKLFF
TRBJ2-3	TRBV19	17	NA	NA	TGTGCCAGTAGTCCCCGGGGGGCCCGTCAACACGCAGATACGCAGTATTTT	CASSPRGARQHADTQYF
TRBJ2-7	TRBV18	13	NA	NA	TGTGCCAGCTCACCGCCTGGGGCCGGCAAGCAGTACTTC	CASSPPGAGKQYF
TRBJ2-7	TRBV5-1	16	few	TRBD2	TGCGCCAGCAGCCCCAGGTGGTCAAACGGGAGGTACGAGCAGTACTTC	CASSPRWSNGRYEQYF
TRBJ2-1	TRBV6-5	12	few	NA	TGTGCCAGCAGAGGGGGCTACAATGAGCAGTTCTTC	CASRGGYNEQFF
TRBJ2-1	TRBV9	15	NA	TRBD2	TGTGCCAGCAGCGTAGGCGGGAGCGGGTCTTGGGGGCAGTTCTTC	CASSVGGSGSWGQFF
TRBJ2-1	TRBV2	13	NA	NA	TGTGCCAGCACAGCGGTCGTTTACAATGAGCAGTTCTTC	CASTAVVYNEQFF
TRBJ2-3	TRBV7-2	14	NA	NA	TGTGCCAGCAGCTCCCTTACGGGAGTAGATACGCAGTATTTT	CASSSLTGVDTQYF
TRBJ1-3	TRBV28	12	NA	NA	TGTGCCAGCAGTTTTAATGGGAGGGGCGTTGAATTT	CASSFNGRGVEF
TRBJ2-2	TRBV5-1	17	few	TRBD2	TGCGCCAGCAGCTTGGGCCCTAGCGGGGGGGCCAACGGGGAGCTGTTTTTT	CASSLGPSGGANGELFF
TRBJ2-3	TRBV6-5	14	few	NA	TGTGCCAGCAGCAGACAGGCCGAGACAGATACGCAGTATTTT	CASSRQAETDTQYF
TRBJ2-3	TRBV4-3	15	NA	TRBD1	TGCGCCAGCAGCCCATGGACAGGGGGCTCAGATACGCAGTATTTT	CASSPWTGGSDTQYF
TRBJ1-5	TRBV30	15	few	TRBD1	TGTGCCTGGAGTCCATCGGGACAGGGAAATCAGCCCCAGCATTTT	CAWSPSGQGNQPQHF
TRBJ1-6	TRBV28	16	few	NA	TGTGCCAGCAGTTTACTGGTGGAGGGTAGGGATTCACCCCTCCACTTT	CASSLLVEGRDSPLHF
TRBJ2-1	TRBV27	15	few	NA	TGTGCCAGCAGAATACCGGGACTCACTAACAATGAGCAGTTCTTC	CASRIPGLTNNEQFF
TRBJ2-7	TRBV29-1	13	NA	NA	TGCAGCGTAACGCCGGGACACCACTACGAGCAGTACTTC	CSVTPGHHYEQYF
TRBJ2-3	TRBV2	14	NA	TRBD1	TGTGCCAGCAGTAGGGACAGATACACAGATACGCAGTATTTT	CASSRDRYTDTQYF
TRBJ2-1	TRBV6-5	14	NA	NA	TGTGCCAGCAGGGGGGCGGGGGCCTTTGGTGAGCAGTTCTTC	CASRGAGAFGEQFF
TRBJ1-4	TRBV6-1	17	few	TRBD1	TGTGCCAGCAGTGAAAAAAGGACAGGGGGCGCAGTAGAAAAACTGTTTTTT	CASSEKRTGGAVEKLFF
TRBJ2-5	TRBV4-2	17	NA	TRBD2	TGTGCCAGCAGCCAAGATGTGCGCGGGGGGGCGGGGGAGACCCAGTACTTC	CASSQDVRGGAGETQYF